This TCR beta chain was captured in a study of molecular identifiers for immune sequencing clone quantification. Listed TCR primers and previously described methods were used for bulk TCR libraries. From the PCR reads, TCRdb called clonotypes with MiXCR, one entry per CDR3 protein. Of 250,000 to 350,000 distinct CDR3 sequences in the sample, over 20% were seen once. Study results and caveats: Spiked-in Jurkat TCR RNA corresponding to one cell was reported as detectable against approximately 1 million naive cells.

This clonotype was recorded many times. Its specificity is unknown. The CDR3 covers 14 residues. Trimming removed 4 bases at V and 6 bases at J, with 15 bases between. CDR1 and CDR2 from the germline V gene are SGHNT and YYREEE (reference sequence). CD8+CD4-CCR7+CD45RA+ cells were sorted as naive CD8 T cells. This TCR derives from a human donor in good health. Some libraries in this study had Jurkat cell RNA spiked in. Specimen: naive CD8+ T cells from blood, with Jurkat cell RNA spiked in. Subset indicated: FACS-sorted CD8+CD4-CCR7+CD45RA+ naive T cells. The J gene is TRBJ2-3, the V gene TRBV5-4; D is undetermined. CDR3 region: CASSLGTSRDTQYF. CDR3 coding DNA: TGTGCCAGCAGCCTGGGAACCTCACGGGATACGCAGTATTTT. Together with reference TRBV5-4 and TRBJ2-3, the CDR3 gives the full variable domain: ETGVTQSPTHLIKTRGQQVTLRCSSQSGHNTVSWYQQALGQGPQFIFQYYREEENGRGNFPPRFSGLQFPNYSSELNVNALELDDSALYLCASSLGTSRDTQYFGPGTRLTVL.